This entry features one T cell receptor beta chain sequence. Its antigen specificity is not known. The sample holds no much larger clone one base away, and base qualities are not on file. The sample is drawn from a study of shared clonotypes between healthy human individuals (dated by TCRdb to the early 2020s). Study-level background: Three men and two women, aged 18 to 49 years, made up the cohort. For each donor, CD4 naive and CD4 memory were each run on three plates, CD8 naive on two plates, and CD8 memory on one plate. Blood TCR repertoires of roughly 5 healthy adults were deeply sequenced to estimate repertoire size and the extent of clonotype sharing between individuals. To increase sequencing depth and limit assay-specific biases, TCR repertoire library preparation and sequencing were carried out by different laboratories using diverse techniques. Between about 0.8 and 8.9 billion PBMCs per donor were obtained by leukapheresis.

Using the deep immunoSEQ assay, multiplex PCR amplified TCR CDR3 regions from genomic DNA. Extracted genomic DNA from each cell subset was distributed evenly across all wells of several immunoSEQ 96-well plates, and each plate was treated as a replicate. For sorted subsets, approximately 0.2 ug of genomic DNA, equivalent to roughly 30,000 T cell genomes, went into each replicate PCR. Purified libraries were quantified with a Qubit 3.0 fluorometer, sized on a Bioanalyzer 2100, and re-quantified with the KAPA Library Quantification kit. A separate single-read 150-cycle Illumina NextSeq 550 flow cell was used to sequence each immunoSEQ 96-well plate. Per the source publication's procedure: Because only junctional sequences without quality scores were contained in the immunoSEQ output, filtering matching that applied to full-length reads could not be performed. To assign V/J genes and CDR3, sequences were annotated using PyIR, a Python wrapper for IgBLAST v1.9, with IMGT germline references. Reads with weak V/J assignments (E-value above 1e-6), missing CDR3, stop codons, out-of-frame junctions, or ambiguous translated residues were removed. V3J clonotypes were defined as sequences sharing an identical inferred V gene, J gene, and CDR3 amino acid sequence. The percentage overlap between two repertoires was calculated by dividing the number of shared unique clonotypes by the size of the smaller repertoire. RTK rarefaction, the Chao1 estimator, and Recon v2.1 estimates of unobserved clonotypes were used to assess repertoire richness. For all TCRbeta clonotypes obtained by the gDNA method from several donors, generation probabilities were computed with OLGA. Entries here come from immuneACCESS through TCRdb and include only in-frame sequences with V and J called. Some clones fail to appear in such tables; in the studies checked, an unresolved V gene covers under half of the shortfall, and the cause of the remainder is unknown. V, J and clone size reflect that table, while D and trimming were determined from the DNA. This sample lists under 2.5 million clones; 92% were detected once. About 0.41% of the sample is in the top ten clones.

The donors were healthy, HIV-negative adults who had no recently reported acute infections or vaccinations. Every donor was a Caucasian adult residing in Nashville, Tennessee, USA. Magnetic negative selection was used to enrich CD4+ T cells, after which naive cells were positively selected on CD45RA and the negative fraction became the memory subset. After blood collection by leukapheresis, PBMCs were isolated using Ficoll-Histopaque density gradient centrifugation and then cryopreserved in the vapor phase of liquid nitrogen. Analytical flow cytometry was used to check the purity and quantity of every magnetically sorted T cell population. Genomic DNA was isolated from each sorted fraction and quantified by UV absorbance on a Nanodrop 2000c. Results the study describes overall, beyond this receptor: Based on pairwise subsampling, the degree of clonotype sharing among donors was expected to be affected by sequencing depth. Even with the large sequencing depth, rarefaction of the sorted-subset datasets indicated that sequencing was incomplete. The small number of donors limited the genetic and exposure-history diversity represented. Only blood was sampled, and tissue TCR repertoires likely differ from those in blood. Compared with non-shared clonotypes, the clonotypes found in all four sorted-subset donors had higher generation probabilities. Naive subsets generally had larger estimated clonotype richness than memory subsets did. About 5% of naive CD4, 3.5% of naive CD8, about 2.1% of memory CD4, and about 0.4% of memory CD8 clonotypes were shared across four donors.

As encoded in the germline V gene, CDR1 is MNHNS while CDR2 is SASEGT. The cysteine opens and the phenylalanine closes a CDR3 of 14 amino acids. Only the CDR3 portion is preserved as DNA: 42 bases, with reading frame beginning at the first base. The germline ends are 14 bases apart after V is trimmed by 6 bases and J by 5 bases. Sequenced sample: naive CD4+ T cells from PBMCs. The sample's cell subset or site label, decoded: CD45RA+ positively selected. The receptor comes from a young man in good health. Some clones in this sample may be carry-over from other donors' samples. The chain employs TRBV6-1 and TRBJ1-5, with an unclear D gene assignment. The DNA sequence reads TGTGCCAGCAGGGTCGGCGCAGATCATCAGCCCCAGCATTTT. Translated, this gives CASRVGADHQPQHF.